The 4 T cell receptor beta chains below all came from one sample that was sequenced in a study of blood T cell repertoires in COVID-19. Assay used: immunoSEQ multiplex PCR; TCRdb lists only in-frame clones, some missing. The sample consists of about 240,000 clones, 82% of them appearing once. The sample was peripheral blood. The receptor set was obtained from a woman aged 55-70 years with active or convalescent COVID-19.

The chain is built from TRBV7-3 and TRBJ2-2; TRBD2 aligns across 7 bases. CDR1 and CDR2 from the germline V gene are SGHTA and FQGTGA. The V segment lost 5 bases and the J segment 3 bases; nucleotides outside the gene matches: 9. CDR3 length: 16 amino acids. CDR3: CASSPQGGLDTGELFF. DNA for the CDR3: TGTGCCAGCAGCCCTCAGGGAGGGTTGGACACCGGGGAGCTGTTTTTT. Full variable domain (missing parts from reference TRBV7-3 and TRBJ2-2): GAGVSQTPSNKVTEKGKYVELRCDPISGHTALYWYRQSLGQGPEFLIYFQGTGAADDSGLPNDRFFAVRPEGSVSTLKIQRTERGDSAVYLCASSPQGGLDTGELFFGEGSRLTVL.

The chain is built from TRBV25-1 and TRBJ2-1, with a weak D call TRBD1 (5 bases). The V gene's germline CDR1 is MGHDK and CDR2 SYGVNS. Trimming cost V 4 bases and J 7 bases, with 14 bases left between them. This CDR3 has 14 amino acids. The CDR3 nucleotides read TGTGCCAGCAGTGGGTCGACAGTCGCAAATGAGCAGTTCTTC. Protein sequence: CASSGSTVANEQFF.

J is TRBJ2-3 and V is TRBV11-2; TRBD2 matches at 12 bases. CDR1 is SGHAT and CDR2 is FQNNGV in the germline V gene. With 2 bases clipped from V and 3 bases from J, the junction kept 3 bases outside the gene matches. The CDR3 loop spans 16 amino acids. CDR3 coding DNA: TGTGCCAGCAGCTTATCACTAGCGGGGGGAACAGATACGCAGTATTTT. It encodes CASSLSLAGGTDTQYF.

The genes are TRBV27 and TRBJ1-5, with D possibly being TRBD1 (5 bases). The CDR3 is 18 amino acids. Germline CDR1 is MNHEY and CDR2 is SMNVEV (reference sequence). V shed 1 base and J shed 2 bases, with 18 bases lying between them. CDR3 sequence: CASSLWGVAGIGNQPQHF. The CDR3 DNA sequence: TGTGCCAGCAGTTTATGGGGGGTCGCGGGGATCGGCAATCAGCCCCAGCATTTT.